These T cell receptor beta chains were read from a single sample in a study of shared clonotypes between healthy human individuals. Sequenced by immunoSEQ multiplex PCR; TCRdb stores in-frame clones only, minus some. The sample yields 2,100,000 or so clones, more than 90% seen once. The material sequenced was naive CD4+ T cells sorted from blood. The receptors stem from a man between 18 and 29 years old in good health. The CDR3 runs from the conserved cysteine through the conserved F or W. Fields, in order: J gene, V gene, CDR3 protein.

TRBJ2-1	TRBV7-2	CASSLDIAGSSYNEQFF
TRBJ2-5	TRBV18	CASATGTPRETQYF
TRBJ2-5	TRBV7-9	CASSLVWGAPLQETQYF
TRBJ2-5	TRBV7-2	CASSLDAASGSRETQYF
TRBJ2-7	TRBV18	CASSPQRVPYEQYF
TRBJ2-5	TRBV6-1	CASTTTGIPETQYF
TRBJ2-2	TRBV2	CASRLRESGELFF
TRBJ2-5	TRBV9	CASSQAAQETQYF
TRBJ2-5	TRBV7-7	CASSLGDRAKETQYF
TRBJ1-2	TRBV6-6	CASSYLAGRGYTF
TRBJ1-6	TRBV2	CASSTGTANSPLHF
TRBJ1-6	TRBV27	CASSLLSDIGNSPLHF
TRBJ2-2	TRBV7-9	CASSAGGPGLAPAGELFF
TRBJ2-7	TRBV7-9	CSREPLTGPYEQYF
TRBJ1-2	TRBV30	CAWSVWGQDYGYTF
TRBJ2-3	TRBV6-1	CASSEAGLADTQYF
TRBJ2-1	TRBV11-2	CASSLDNRPYYNEQFF
TRBJ2-7	TRBV6-6	CASSRTLSYEQYF
TRBJ2-3	TRBV7-2	CASSPLGERVDTQYF
TRBJ1-2	TRBV5-1	CASSSRDRGPYGYTF
TRBJ1-6	TRBV30	CAWTGQGSSPLHF
TRBJ1-4	TRBV5-4	CASSSGTEYEKLFF
TRBJ1-4	TRBV6-1	CASSEPGQTNEKLFF
TRBJ1-3	TRBV6-1	CASSSQEPGNTIYF
TRBJ2-7	TRBV18	CASSPRGTAYEQYF
TRBJ1-4	TRBV6-1	CASSHRVRNEKLFF
TRBJ2-5	TRBV28	CASSTSGRTSGAETQYF
TRBJ1-5	TRBV28	CASSPTGYDQPQHF
TRBJ1-2	TRBV30	CASKIRTGTGGARGYTF
TRBJ2-1	TRBV5-1	CASSIGVEQFF
TRBJ1-5	TRBV6-1	CASSEGGRQGSQPQHF
TRBJ1-5	TRBV19	CASSINFGPLMHF
TRBJ2-2	TRBV9	CASSTWTSGNTGELFF
TRBJ2-5	TRBV5-1	CASSRGQGQETQYF
TRBJ1-4	TRBV4-2	CASSQDGRGREKLFF
TRBJ2-5	TRBV5-1	CASSRGEQETQYF
TRBJ1-2	TRBV6-1	CASSEGFYYGYTF
TRBJ2-1	TRBV5-1	CASSSGEFEQFF
TRBJ2-5	TRBV7-2	CASSSPGHTKETQYF
TRBJ2-3	TRBV5-1	CASSLAASGGTFTDTQYF
TRBJ2-1	TRBV6-5	CASSYSRGRGQFF
TRBJ1-2	TRBV6-1	CASQRDSYGYTF
TRBJ1-5	TRBV18	CASSWTGKNQPQHF
TRBJ2-7	TRBV29-1	CSVRQGSYEQYF
TRBJ2-7	TRBV9	CASSRDRFFDSYEQYF
TRBJ2-7	TRBV7-9	CASSQGGDEQYF
TRBJ2-7	TRBV6-1	CASNRYEQYF
TRBJ1-1	TRBV6-5	CASRAGTVEAFF
TRBJ2-3	TRBV9	CASSPPGLGFTDTQYF
TRBJ2-7	TRBV5-1	CASSPGTEVAYEQYF
TRBJ2-2	TRBV7-8	CASSLDGTGGSGELFF
TRBJ2-3	TRBV6-1	CASSEVSGGTDTQYF
TRBJ2-7	TRBV25-1	CASSDTRATGEQYF
TRBJ1-2	TRBV28	CASTRGLVYGYTF